This T cell receptor (beta chain) emerged from a study of cytomegalovirus exposure and HLA in healthy donors (dated by TCRdb to about 2017). Describing the broader study: In an earlier analysis of fewer than 750 of the donors, 250 to 350 Gb of sequence data and approximately 100 million unique TCR beta sequences from about 180 million T cells were reported. An early release that covered more than 550 HLA-typed donors contained approximately 320 gigabases of sequencing data and tens of millions of unique TCR sequences. Among the roughly 390 genotyped donors, more than 70% belonged to the genetic ancestry cluster associated with self-reported Caucasian donors. The study aimed to test whether signatures of past pathogen exposure could be identified by cataloging public T cell receptors. Using immunosequencing, the study profiled T cell repertoires from fewer than 850 subjects and related those repertoires to cytomegalovirus serostatus. Besides the first cohort of under 700 subjects, a separate validation cohort made up of 90 to 150 different subjects was used. To predict cytomegalovirus infection status, the study combined high-throughput TCR immunosequencing, statistical association of individual TCRs with disease status, and machine learning. In a later analysis, previously published TCR beta repertoires from 550 to 700 donors were re-analyzed and high-resolution HLA genotyping was added so that TCR occurrence patterns could be studied. The later analysis used no new phenotypic data to find candidate immune exposures, relying instead on TCR beta sequences and their occurrence across donors. An earlier analysis of 587 of the donors used high-throughput TCR beta sequencing to judge whether each TCR beta V gene segment behaved as functional or pseudogenic. Donor age, sex, ethnicity and CMV serostatus were compiled together with the repertoire data. In a later genetic analysis, genome-wide SNP genotypes for about three fifths of the 666 donors were used, and that subset was treated as a discovery cohort. Every discovery cohort repertoire had been produced on one sequencing platform. HLA typing included class I and class II loci at four-digit resolution. The number of typed donors differed by locus: about 629-630 for A, B, C, DRB1 and DQB1; approximately 530 for DQA1; 606 for DPA1; and some 450 for DPB1. Several DR-DQ haplotypes were handled as single units for association and clustering because linkage in the cohort was strong. Among around 400 genotyped donors of the cohort, an average of approximately 200,000 unique TCR beta nucleotide sequences was sequenced per donor, of which approximately 19% were non-productive. Beyond this particular receptor, the publication reports: Across donors, most TCR sequences were observed very rarely, whereas some public TCRs were present in many individuals. HLA typing was unavailable for some donors at each locus, so association tests used only the typed subset. A later analysis found that HLA-associated TCR beta chains were more clonally expanded and had lower generation probabilities than equally common non-associated chains. Correlated functional status among segregating V segments might reflect linkage disequilibrium, but an unknown experimental factor could not be ruled out. A later analysis associated 16,951 TCR beta sequences with specific HLA alleles at a false discovery rate of 0.05. In a later analysis, several top co-occurrence clusters were reported to appear linked to parvovirus B19, influenza, CMV and Epstein-Barr virus. Only TCR beta chains were sequenced in this cohort, and the absence of alpha or paired-chain data limited detectable features. A cluster of highly shared sequence variants was judged likely to be a technical artifact of the sequencing pipeline. In a later analysis, the rate of TCR association differed among HLA loci, with DRB1 alleles having the most associated TCRs and HLA-C alleles having the fewest. Assigning TCR associations to individual alleles was difficult when HLA alleles, especially DR and DQ, strongly co-occurred. An earlier analysis of approximately 530 of the donors showed that most TCR beta V segments appeared in productive rearrangements either about 87% or about 30% of the time, which broadly matched IMGT annotations. A later analysis found that most CMV-associated TCR beta chains appeared HLA-restricted, with HLA associations seemingly driven largely by CMV exposure. A later genetic analysis associated a missense DCLRE1C variant with V-gene and J-gene trimming of TCR beta chains, and an independent cohort replicated the association. Immune exposure information for the cohort was limited to CMV serostatus. The authors suggested that the approach could potentially be generalized to other disease states and immunological phenotypes. The presence/absence analyses assumed that sequencing depth was roughly uniform across donors, and that assumption may not be true. The earlier analysis of 587 of the donors excluded roughly 17 rarely observed V segments, including chromosome 9 orphons, because counts were too low. Three of the identified cytomegalovirus-associated TCR beta chains were confirmed in vitro to be specific for cytomegalovirus antigens. Cytomegalovirus status was reported to be diagnosed by the classifier with high specificity and sensitivity in both the original and validation cohorts. Compared with the roughly 700-donor mean, donors in an Asian-associated ancestry cluster had fewer N-insertions in productive TCRs, according to a later genetic analysis. A further reported finding was that TCR beta sequences accurately predicted the HLA-A and HLA-B alleles for most subjects in the first cohort. The study listed 164 TCR beta chains as associated with cytomegalovirus.

The cohort comprised around 700 healthy bone marrow donors. All cohort members were sampled while nominally healthy, although unrecorded immune exposures were likely present. The donor tested CMV seronegative, placing the donor among the 300 to 450 seronegative members of the cohort. Each donor provided a peripheral blood sample, and peripheral blood mononuclear cells were used for TCR beta sequencing. Genomic DNA extraction from the blood cell samples was performed with the Qiagen DNeasy Blood Extraction Kit. Library construction relied on the immunoSEQ multiplex PCR assay. The multiplex PCR relied on a mix of 60 forward primers for TCR Vbeta segments and 13 reverse primers for TCR Jbeta segments. The CDR3 region of rearranged TCR beta genes was amplified from genomic DNA with a multiplex PCR assay. The amplified TCR beta libraries were sequenced on the Illumina HiSeq System as 87-base-pair reads. The published analysis was carried out like this. In a later analysis, roughly 80 million unique TCR beta chains were counted across the roughly 700 repertoires, and about 10 million of these chains were shared by at least two donors. A nearest-neighbor algorithm error-corrected the raw reads and collapsed the reads into unique sequences, merging closely related sequences to remove PCR and sequencing errors. CDR3 sequences were aligned to IMGT reference sequences to assign V, D and J gene segments. For a sequence to be retained, a match of at least six nucleotides was required to both a V gene segment and a J gene segment. A rearrangement counted as productive if the CDR3 had no stop codons and remained in frame with V and J, and every other rearrangement counted as non-productive. Following IMGT convention, CDR3 was defined as the stretch from the second conserved V-encoded cysteine to the conserved J-encoded phenylalanine. In an earlier analysis of 587 of the donors, sequences lacking an unambiguous match to a single V gene segment were excluded. In an earlier analysis of about 590 of the donors, a V segment was called functional when productive rearrangements were above 56.7%, and segregating when the standard deviation between donors exceeded 5%. To diagnose cytomegalovirus status from the catalog of TCR beta chain sequences, a statistical classification framework was built. A later analysis assigned V and J genes by comparing TCR nucleotide sequences with IMGT/GENE-DB human TR gene sequences. Using the TCRdist pipeline, a later analysis assigned CDR3 sequences along with most-parsimonious VDJ recombination scenarios. A later analysis defined each TCR beta chain by its CDR3 amino acid sequence plus V-gene family, and excluded reads lacking a unique V-gene family. In a later analysis, 450 to 600 highly shared, low-generation-probability nucleotide sequences were removed to address suspected cross-contamination and a sequencing artifact. A later analysis calculated a clonal expansion index for each public chain from normalized within-repertoire ranks of inferred template counts. Generation probabilities in a later analysis came from a VDJ recombination model fitted to out-of-frame rearrangements, and those results were checked against IGoR. In a later analysis, hypergeometric tests were used to score TCR-TCR, TCR-HLA and TCR-CMV co-occurrence, with a repertoire-size bias correction applied to TCR pairs. False discovery rates were estimated in a later analysis by permuting HLA or CMV assignments 20 times. In a later analysis, co-occurring TCRs were grouped using DBSCAN, and TCRdist sequence similarity was added for clustering within HLA-allele-positive subsets. Co-occurrence clustering excluded repertoires with fewer than 30,000 or more than 120,000 public chains, plus five with anomalous nucleotide sharing. Here the immuneACCESS table is served through TCRdb, limited to in-frame sequences with V and J called. Missing clones are a known gap in these copies; in checked studies unresolved V genes cover under half, and the rest lacks a known reason. The V and J calls and clone size come from that table; D and trimming were worked out from the DNA. Recorded for this sample are about 130,000 clones; around 82% of them occurred a single time. Less than 4.5% of the sample is taken by the ten largest.

Comment on this clone: The target of this receptor is not known. Base qualities are missing; no much larger clone stands one base away.

The sequencing sample was made of PBMCs. The clonotype originates from a middle-aged man in good health and CMV-seronegative.

The DNA sequence reads TGTGCCAGCAGCGCGTGGGGGGGGGAAGGCTACACCTTC. It codes for CASSAWGGEGYTF. Recombination joined TRBV9 with TRBJ1-2, and the D gene may be TRBD1, 5 bases matching. From cysteine to phenylalanine, the CDR3 is 13 amino acids long. Only the CDR3 DNA is retained, 39 bases long and in frame from the first base. CDR1 and CDR2, per the germline V gene, are SGDLS and YYNGEE. V and J are truncated by 3 bases and 8 bases respectively, leaving an intervening sequence of 14 bases.